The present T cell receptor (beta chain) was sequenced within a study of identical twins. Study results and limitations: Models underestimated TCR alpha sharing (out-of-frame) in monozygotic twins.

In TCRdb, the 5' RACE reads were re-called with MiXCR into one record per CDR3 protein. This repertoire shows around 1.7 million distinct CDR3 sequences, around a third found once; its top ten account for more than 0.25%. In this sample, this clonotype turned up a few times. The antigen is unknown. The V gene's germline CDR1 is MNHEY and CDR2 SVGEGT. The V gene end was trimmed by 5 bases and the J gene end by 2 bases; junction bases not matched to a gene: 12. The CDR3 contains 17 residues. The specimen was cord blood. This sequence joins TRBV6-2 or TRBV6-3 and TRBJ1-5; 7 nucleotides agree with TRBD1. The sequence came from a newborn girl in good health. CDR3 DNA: TGTGCCAGCAGTAGGGGACAGCGGCTAGTGGGCAATCAGCCCCAGCATTTT. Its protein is CASSRGQRLVGNQPQHF.